This T cell receptor (beta chain) stems from a study of CD8+ T cells in alopecia areata. Study conclusions and caveats: Besides other cells, scalp samples also yield sequences of resident alphabeta T cells from normal skin. The study found TCR sharing across patients less clear than in mice, possibly for HLA reasons.

Germline-derived CDR1 and CDR2 are MNHNY and SVGAGI (reference sequence). V lost 6 bases, J lost 4 bases, and 10 bases lay in between. This CDR3 region has 13 residues. For this clone: Its antigen is undetermined.

In each case, RNA was isolated and then reverse transcribed into cDNA as the sequencing template. The data were produced by immunoSEQ multiplex PCR, yet TCRdb's version contains in-frame clones alone and is incomplete. The sample has about 200,000 clones, 45% to 70% seen once; the top ten hold roughly 5.3%. The receptor was isolated from a human donor in good health. Material: CD8+ T cells sorted from blood. The rearrangement joins TRBV6-6 to TRBJ1-5, with D maybe TRBD1 (6 bases). CDR3 nucleotides: TGTGCCAGCAGCCTCGGACAGAATCAGCCCCAGCATTTT. This translates into CASSLGQNQPQHF.